The 18 T cell receptor beta chains reported below all come from one sample, sequenced in a study of cytomegalovirus exposure and HLA in healthy donors. Clones were sequenced by immunoSEQ multiplex PCR, and TCRdb holds only the in-frame ones, with some missing. The sample carries around 61,000 clones, nearly 95% recorded once. Input material: PBMCs. The source is a man in his late teens or twenties in good health and CMV-seropositive.

The chain uses TRBV27 and TRBJ2-3; a weak D match, TRBD2 (5 bases). The ends were cut back, 3 bases at V and 5 bases at J, with 15 bases in the middle. CDR1 is MNHEY, CDR2 SMNVEV, per germline (reference sequence). This CDR3 has 15 residues. This chain's CDR3 is CASSLRGFGLDTQYF. The CDR3 DNA reads as TGTGCCAGCAGTTTGAGAGGGTTTGGTTTAGATACGCAGTATTTT.

V is TRBV27 and J is TRBJ2-7, with D maybe TRBD2 (6 bases). Trimming shortened V by 4 bases and J by 3 bases, and 13 bases separated the two germline ends. Germline CDR1 reads MNHEY; CDR2 reads SMNVEV (reference sequence). CDR3 length: 14 residues. CDR3 sequence reads: CASSYRDSYYEQYF. The CDR3 bases are TGTGCCAGCAGTTACCGGGACTCCTACTACGAGCAGTACTTC.

This clone appeared a single time. This sequence joins TRBV5-8 and TRBJ2-7; 8 bases are a match to TRBD1. The CDR3 is 14 amino acids. In germline, CDR1 is SGHTS, CDR2 YDEGEE. With V trimmed by 0 bases and J by 6 bases, 5 bases remained unmatched. Here the CDR3 reads CASSLGQGLREQYF. In DNA, the CDR3 is TGTGCCAGCAGCTTGGGACAGGGGCTCCGCGAGCAGTACTTC.

The V gene is TRBV7-9, the J gene TRBJ2-3; 9 bases line up with TRBD2. Germline trimming cut 3 bases from V and 6 bases from J; bases unmatched to any gene: 4. The CDR3 is 14 residues long. Germline-derived CDR1 and CDR2 are SEHNR and FQNEAQ (reference sequence). This CDR3 is CASSFSGRHDTQYF. CDR3 DNA sequence: TGTGCCAGCAGCTTTAGCGGGAGACATGATACGCAGTATTTT.

This chain links TRBV18 with TRBJ2-2; D not certain. Germline CDR1 and CDR2: KGHSH and LQKENI. Trimming shortened V by 3 bases and J by 0 bases, and 2 bases separated the two germline ends. The CDR3 runs 13 residues. CDR3 residues: CASSPSNTGELFF. The CDR3 DNA is TGTGCCAGCTCACCCTCGAACACCGGGGAGCTGTTTTTT.

The chain carries TRBV21-1 and TRBJ1-5; the DNA was not used to check the table's D call, TRBD1. TRBV21-1 is a documented pseudogene. The CDR3 spans 17 residues. The CDR3 reads CASSHTGSSRGCQPQHF. CDR3 DNA sequence: TGTGCCAGCAGCCACACAGGTTCTTCTCGCGGTTGTCAGCCCCAGCATTTT.

The chain combines TRBV11-2 with TRBJ2-7; 8 bases are shared with TRBD1. Germline V CDR1 and CDR2: SGHAT, FQNNGV. This CDR3 region has 15 residues. V lost 3 bases, J lost 7 bases, and 11 bases stayed unmatched. CDR3 loop: CASSFYRGSLGEQYF. DNA of the CDR3: TGTGCCAGCAGCTTTTACAGGGGGTCCTTGGGGGAGCAGTACTTC.

The chain has TRBV5-1 and TRBJ1-5, with 11 positions matching TRBD1. The CDR3 length is 16 residues. Germline V CDR1 and CDR2: SGHRS, YFSETQ. V shed 3 bases, J shed 1 base, and the junction held 3 bases outside the gene matches. The CDR3, as DNA: TGCGCCAGCAGCTCTGGGACAGGGGGAAGCAATCAGCCCCAGCATTTT. Its protein is CASSSGTGGSNQPQHF.

The chain recombines TRBV9 with TRBJ1-1; D is undetermined. The V and J ends lost 0 bases and 1 base respectively, with 7 bases between them. CDR1 and CDR2 from the germline V gene are SGDLS and YYNGEE. The CDR3 consists of 14 residues. The CDR3 bases are TGTGCCAGCAGCGTAGAGCCCGGGAACACTGAAGCTTTCTTT. Translating it yields CASSVEPGNTEAFF.

The gene calls are TRBV9 and TRBJ2-3, with TRBD1 matching 8 bases. The CDR3 totals 14 residues. With 3 bases clipped from V and 6 bases from J, the junction kept 6 bases outside the gene matches. Germline values: CDR1 SGDLS, CDR2 YYNGEE. The CDR3 nucleotides are TGTGCCAGCAGCGCGACAGGGGTTGAGGATACGCAGTATTTT. This sequence encodes CASSATGVEDTQYF.

The chain combines TRBV11-2 with TRBJ2-5; D is possibly TRBD1 (6 bases). From germline, CDR1 is SGHAT and CDR2 FQNNGV. The CDR3 covers 13 residues. Trimming removed 5 bases at V and 1 base at J, with 8 bases between. Here the CDR3 reads CASSLDSQETQYF. For the CDR3, the DNA is TGTGCCAGCAGCCTGGACAGCCAAGAGACCCAGTACTTC.

A note on this clone: Because the CDR3's place on the DNA is in doubt, the DNA is left out and the CDR3 is given as listed by TCRdb. The rearrangement links TRBV5-5 to TRBJ1-5. Germline V gene lookup returns CDR1 SGHKS and CDR2 YYEKEE (reference sequence). The CDR3 adds up to 14 amino acids, both ends counted. The CDR3 is CASSLTFGVQPQHF.

This clone was detected only once. The gene calls are TRBV5-1 and TRBJ2-7, with 11 bases matching TRBD2. This CDR3 comprises 15 residues. J lost 4 bases, V lost 2 bases, and 5 bases had no gene match. Germline assignment: CDR1 SGHRS and CDR2 YFSETQ. CDR3 sequence: CASSFTSGRAYEQYF. Written as DNA, the CDR3 is TGCGCCAGCAGCTTTACTAGCGGGAGAGCTTACGAGCAGTACTTC.

The chain carries TRBV28 and TRBJ1-5; 8 bases align to TRBD1. The CDR3 covers 15 residues. Per the germline V gene, CDR1 is MDHEN and CDR2 is SYDVKM. Trimming removed 8 bases from V and 1 base from J; junction bases left unmatched: 7. The CDR3 bases are TGTGCCAGCCCCCCGACAGGGGAGAGCAATCAGCCCCAGCATTTT. This encodes CASPPTGESNQPQHF.

In the case of this clone: The sample contains more than one DNA sequence encoding this CDR3. In DNA form, the CDR3 reads TGCGCCAGCAGCTTGGCGGCAGGATCCTACGAGCAGTACTTC. Translating gives CASSLAAGSYEQYF. V and J are TRBV5-1 and TRBJ2-7, with D uncertain. Trimming took off 0 bases at V and 1 base at J, with 8 bases between the two ends. Germline V lookup: CDR1 SGHRS, CDR2 YFSETQ. CDR3 length: 14 residues.

This rearrangement joins TRBV10-3 to TRBJ2-5, with 9 bases fitting TRBD2. With V trimmed by 5 bases and J by 5 bases, 9 bases remained unmatched. CDR1 and CDR2 (germline): ENHRY, SYGVKD. This CDR3 spans 15 amino acids. The DNA for the CDR3 is TGTGCCATCAGTCCTGGGCGGGAGGGCGGGGAGACCCAGTACTTC. It codes for CAISPGREGGETQYF.

V is TRBV7-8 and J is TRBJ2-7; TRBD1 agrees at 7 bases. The germline V gene encodes CDR1 SGHVS and CDR2 FQNEAQ. CDR3 length: 15 amino acids. Unmatched junction bases numbered 10, after V lost 5 bases and J lost 3 bases. The chain's CDR3 is CASSTMGQPNYEQYF. In DNA, the CDR3 is TGTGCCAGCAGCACTATGGGACAGCCAAACTACGAGCAGTACTTC.

The chain recombines TRBV28 with TRBJ2-2; TRBD2 is a possible D gene (5 bases). V was cut by 7 bases and J by 0 bases, with 15 bases left in between. Germline V gives CDR1 MDHEN, CDR2 SYDVKM. The CDR3 length is 16 residues. DNA of the CDR3: TGTGCCAGCATCCCCTTTCGGGATACGAACACCGGGGAGCTGTTTTTT. Amino acid sequence: CASIPFRDTNTGELFF. Full variable domain (missing parts from reference TRBV28 and TRBJ2-2): DVKVTQSSRYLVKRTGEKVFLECVQDMDHENMFWYRQDPGLGLRLIYFSYDVKMKEKGDIPEGYSVSREKKERFSLILESASTNQTSMYLCASIPFRDTNTGELFFGEGSRLTVL.